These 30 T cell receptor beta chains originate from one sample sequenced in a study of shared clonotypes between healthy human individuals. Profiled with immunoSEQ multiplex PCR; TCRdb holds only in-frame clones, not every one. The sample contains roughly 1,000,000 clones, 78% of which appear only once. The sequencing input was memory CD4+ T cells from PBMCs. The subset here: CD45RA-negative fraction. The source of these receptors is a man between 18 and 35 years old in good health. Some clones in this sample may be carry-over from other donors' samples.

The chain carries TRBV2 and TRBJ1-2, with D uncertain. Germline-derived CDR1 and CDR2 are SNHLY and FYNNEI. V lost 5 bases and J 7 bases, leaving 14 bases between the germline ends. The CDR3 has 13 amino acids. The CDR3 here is CASSRAPLGGYTF. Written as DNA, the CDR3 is TGTGCCAGCAGTCGGGCCCCCCTGGGTGGCTACACCTTC.

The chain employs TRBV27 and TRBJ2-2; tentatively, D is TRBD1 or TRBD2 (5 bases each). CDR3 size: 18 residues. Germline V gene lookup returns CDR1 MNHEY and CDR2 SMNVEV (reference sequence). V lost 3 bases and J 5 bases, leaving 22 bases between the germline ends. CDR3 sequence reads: CASSFDTPGQGYTGELFF. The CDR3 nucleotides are TGTGCCAGCAGTTTCGATACCCCGGGGCAGGGATATACCGGGGAGCTGTTTTTT.

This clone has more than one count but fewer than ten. CDR3 protein: CASSQTGTGMRTEAFF. The CDR3, as DNA: TGTGCCAGCAGCCAAACCGGGACAGGGATGAGGACTGAAGCTTTCTTT. The chain is built from TRBV25-1 and TRBJ1-1; 9 nucleotides match TRBD1. This CDR3 contains 16 residues. The ends lost 6 bases at V and 5 bases at J; junction bases unmatched: 13. Germline values: CDR1 MGHDK, CDR2 SYGVNS.

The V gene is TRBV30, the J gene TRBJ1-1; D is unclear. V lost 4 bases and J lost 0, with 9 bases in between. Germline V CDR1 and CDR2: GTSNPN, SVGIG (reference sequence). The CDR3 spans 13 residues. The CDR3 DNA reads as TGTGCCTGGAACCCAGAGGTGAACACTGAAGCTTTCTTT. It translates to CAWNPEVNTEAFF.

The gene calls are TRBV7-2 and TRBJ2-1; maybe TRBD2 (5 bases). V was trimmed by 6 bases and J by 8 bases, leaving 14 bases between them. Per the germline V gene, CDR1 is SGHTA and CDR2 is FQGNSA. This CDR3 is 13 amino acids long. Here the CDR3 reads CASRPVASDEQFF. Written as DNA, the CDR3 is TGTGCCAGCAGGCCCGTAGCGTCCGATGAGCAGTTCTTC. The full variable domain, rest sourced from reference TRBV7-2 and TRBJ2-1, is GAGVSQSPSNKVTEKGKDVELRCDPISGHTALYWYRQSLGQGLEFLIYFQGNSAPDKSGLPSDRFSAERTGGSVSTLTIQRTQQEDSAVYLCASRPVASDEQFFGPGTRLTVL.

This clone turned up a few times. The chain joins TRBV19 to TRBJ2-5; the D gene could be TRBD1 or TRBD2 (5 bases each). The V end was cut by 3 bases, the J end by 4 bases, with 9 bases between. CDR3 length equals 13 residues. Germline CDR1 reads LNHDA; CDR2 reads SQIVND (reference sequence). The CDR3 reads CASSIGAGETQYF. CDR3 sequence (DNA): TGTGCCAGTAGTATCGGGGCGGGAGAGACCCAGTACTTC.

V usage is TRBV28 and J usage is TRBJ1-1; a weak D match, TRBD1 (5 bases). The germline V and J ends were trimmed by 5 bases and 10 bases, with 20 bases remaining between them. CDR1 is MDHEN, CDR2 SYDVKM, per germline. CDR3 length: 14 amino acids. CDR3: CASSTPGRPGGAFF. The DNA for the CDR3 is TGTGCCAGCAGTACCCCGGGTAGGCCTGGGGGAGCTTTCTTT.

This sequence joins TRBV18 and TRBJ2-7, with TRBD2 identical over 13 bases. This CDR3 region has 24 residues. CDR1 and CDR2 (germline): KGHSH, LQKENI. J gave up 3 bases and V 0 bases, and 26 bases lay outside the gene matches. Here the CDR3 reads CASSPPASVDLPLAGGPTLYEQYF. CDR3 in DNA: TGTGCCAGCTCACCACCGGCGTCCGTGGACCTACCACTAGCGGGAGGGCCAACACTCTACGAGCAGTACTTC. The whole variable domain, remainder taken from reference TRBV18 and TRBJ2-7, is NAGVMQNPRHLVRRRGQEARLRCSPMKGHSHVYWYRQLPEEGLKFMVYLQKENIIDESGMPKERFSAEFPKEGPSILRIQQVVRGDSAAYFCASSPPASVDLPLAGGPTLYEQYFGPGTRLTVT.

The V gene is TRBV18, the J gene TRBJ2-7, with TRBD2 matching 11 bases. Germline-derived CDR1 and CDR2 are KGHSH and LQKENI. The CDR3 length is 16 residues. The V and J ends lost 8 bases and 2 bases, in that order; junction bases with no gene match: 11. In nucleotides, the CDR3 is TGTGCCAGCGCGACCGGGACTAGCGGAACGACCTACGAGCAGTACTTC. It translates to CASATGTSGTTYEQYF.

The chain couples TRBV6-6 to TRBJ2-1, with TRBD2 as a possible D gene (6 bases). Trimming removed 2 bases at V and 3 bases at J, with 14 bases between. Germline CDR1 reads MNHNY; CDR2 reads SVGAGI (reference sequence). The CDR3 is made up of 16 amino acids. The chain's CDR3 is CASSYGTGVHYNEQFF. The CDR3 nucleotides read TGTGCCAGCAGTTACGGGACGGGAGTCCACTACAATGAGCAGTTCTTC.

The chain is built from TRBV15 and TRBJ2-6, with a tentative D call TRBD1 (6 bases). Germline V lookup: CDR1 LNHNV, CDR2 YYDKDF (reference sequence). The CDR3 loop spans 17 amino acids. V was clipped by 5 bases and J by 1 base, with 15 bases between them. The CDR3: CATSVGQGLSGANVLTF. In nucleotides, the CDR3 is TGTGCCACCAGCGTGGGGCAGGGGTTGTCTGGGGCCAACGTCCTGACTTTC.

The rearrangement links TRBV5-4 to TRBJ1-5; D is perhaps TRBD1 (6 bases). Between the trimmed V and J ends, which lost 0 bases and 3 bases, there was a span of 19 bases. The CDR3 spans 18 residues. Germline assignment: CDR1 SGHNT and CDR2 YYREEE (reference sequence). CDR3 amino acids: CASSLDGRGGENNQPQHF. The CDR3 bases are TGTGCCAGCAGCTTGGACGGGAGGGGGGGCGAGAACAATCAGCCCCAGCATTTT.

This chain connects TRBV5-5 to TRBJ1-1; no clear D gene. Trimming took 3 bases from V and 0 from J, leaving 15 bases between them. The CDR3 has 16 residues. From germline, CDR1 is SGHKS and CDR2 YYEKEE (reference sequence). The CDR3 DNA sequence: TGTGCCAGCAGCTCGACGACGGTAAACCTGAACACTGAAGCTTTCTTT. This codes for CASSSTTVNLNTEAFF.

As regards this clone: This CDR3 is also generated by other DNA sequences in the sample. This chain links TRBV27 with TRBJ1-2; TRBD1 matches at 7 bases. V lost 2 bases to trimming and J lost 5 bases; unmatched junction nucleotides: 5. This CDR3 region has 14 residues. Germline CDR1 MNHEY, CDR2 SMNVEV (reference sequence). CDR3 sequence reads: CASSLGGRGYGYTF. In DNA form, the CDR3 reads TGTGCCAGCAGTTTAGGAGGCAGGGGGTATGGCTACACCTTC.

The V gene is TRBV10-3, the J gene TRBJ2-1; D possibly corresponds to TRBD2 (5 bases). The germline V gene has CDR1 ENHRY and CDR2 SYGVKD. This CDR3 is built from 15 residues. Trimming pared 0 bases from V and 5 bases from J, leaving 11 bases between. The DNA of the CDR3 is TGTGCCATCAGTGAGTCCCTAGCAACAGACAATGAGCAGTTCTTC. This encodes CAISESLATDNEQFF.

CDR3 residues: CASSSPGRDYEQYF. CDR3 in DNA: TGTGCCAGCAGTTCCCCTGGGCGGGACTACGAGCAGTACTTC. The chain links TRBV25-1 to TRBJ2-7; a possible D gene is TRBD2 (6 bases). The CDR3 length is 14 residues. Looked up from germline, CDR1 is MGHDK and CDR2 is SYGVNS. V lost 5 bases and J lost 3, with 14 bases in between.

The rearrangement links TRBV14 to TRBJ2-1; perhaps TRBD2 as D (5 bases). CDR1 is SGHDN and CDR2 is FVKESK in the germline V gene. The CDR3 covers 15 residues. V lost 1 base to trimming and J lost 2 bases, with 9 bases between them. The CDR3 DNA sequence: TGTGCCAGCAGCCAAGGACGGGGAACCTACAATGAGCAGTTCTTC. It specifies CASSQGRGTYNEQFF.

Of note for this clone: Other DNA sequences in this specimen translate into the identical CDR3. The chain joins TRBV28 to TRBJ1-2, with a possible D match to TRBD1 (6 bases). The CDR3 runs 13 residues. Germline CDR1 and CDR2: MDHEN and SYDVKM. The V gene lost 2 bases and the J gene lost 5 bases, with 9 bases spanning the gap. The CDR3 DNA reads TGTGCCAGCAGTTTAGGGGGCGATTATGGCTACACCTTC. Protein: CASSLGGDYGYTF.

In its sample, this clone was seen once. The CDR3 region has the DNA TGCGCCAGCAGCCCTGGTGGGGCAGTCAATCAGCCCCAGCATTTT. Its protein is CASSPGGAVNQPQHF. This chain connects TRBV5-1 to TRBJ1-5, with a weak D call TRBD1 (5 bases). CDR1 is SGHRS, CDR2 YFSETQ, per germline. The V end was cut by 4 bases, the J end by 3 bases, with 14 bases between. The CDR3 consists of 15 residues.

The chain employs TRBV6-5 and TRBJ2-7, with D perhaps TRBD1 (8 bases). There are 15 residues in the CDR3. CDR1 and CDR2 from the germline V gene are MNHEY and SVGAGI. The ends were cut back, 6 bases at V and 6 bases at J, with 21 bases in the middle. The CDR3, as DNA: TGTGCCAGCAGGCCCCGGACAGGGAGGGACGCCGAGCAGTACTTC. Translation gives CASRPRTGRDAEQYF.

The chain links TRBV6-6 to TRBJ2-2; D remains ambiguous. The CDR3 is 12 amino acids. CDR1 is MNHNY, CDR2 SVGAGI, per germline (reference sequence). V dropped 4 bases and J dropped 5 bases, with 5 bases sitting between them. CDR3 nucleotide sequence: TGTGCCAGCAGTTCCCTTACCGGGGAGCTGTTTTTT. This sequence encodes CASSSLTGELFF.

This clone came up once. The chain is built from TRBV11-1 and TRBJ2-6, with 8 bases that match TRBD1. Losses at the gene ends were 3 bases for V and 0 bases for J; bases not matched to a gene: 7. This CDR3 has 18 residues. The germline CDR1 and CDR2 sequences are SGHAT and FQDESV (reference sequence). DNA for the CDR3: TGTGCCAGCAGCTTTAGGACAGGGCCAAGCTCTGGGGCCAACGTCCTGACTTTC. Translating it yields CASSFRTGPSSGANVLTF.

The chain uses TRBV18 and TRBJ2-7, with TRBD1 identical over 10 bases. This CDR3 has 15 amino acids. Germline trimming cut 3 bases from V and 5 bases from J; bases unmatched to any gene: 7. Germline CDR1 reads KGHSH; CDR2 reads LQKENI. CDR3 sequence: CASSPGTGDPHEQYF. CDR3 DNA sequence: TGTGCCAGCTCACCCGGGACAGGGGACCCCCACGAGCAGTACTTC.

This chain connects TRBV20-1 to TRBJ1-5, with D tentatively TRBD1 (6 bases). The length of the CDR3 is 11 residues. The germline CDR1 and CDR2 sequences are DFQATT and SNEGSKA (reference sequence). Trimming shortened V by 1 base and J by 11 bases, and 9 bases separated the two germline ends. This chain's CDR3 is CSARVGGSQHF. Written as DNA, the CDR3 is TGCAGTGCTAGAGTAGGGGGGTCCCAGCATTTT.

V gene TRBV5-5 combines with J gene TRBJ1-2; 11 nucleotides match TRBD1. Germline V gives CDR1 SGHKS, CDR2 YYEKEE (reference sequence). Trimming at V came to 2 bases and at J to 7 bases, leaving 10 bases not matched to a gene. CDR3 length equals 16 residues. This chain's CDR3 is CASSFGQGASASGYTF. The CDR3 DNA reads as TGTGCCAGCAGCTTCGGACAGGGGGCCTCCGCTTCTGGCTACACCTTC.

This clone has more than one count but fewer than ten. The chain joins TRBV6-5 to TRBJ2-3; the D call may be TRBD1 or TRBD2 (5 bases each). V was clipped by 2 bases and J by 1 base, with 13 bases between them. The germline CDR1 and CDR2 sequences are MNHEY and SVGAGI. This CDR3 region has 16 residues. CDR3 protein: CASSYGDHEGTDTQYF. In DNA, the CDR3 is TGTGCCAGCAGTTACGGGGACCATGAGGGCACAGATACGCAGTATTTT.

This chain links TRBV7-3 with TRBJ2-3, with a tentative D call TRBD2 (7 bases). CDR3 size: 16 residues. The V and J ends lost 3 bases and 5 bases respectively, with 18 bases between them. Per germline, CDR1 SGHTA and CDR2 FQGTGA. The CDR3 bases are TGTGCCAGCAGCTTTGGATCGGGGCGGGGGCAAGATACGCAGTATTTT. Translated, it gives CASSFGSGRGQDTQYF.

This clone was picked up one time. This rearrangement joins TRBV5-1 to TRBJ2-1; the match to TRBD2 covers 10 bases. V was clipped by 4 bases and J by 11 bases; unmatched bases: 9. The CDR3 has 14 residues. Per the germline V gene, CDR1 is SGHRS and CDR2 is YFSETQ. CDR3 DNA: TGCGCCAGCAGCCCCACTAGCGGGATTAAAAAGCAGTTCTTC. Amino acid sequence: CASSPTSGIKKQFF.

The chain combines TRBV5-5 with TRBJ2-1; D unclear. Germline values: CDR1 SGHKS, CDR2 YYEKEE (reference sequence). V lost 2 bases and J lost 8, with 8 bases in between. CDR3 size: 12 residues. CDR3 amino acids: CASSLSRYEQFF. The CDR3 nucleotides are TGTGCCAGCAGCTTATCTAGATATGAGCAGTTCTTC. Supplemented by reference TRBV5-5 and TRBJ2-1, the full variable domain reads DAGVTQSPTHLIKTRGQQVTLRCSPISGHKSVSWYQQVLGQGPQFIFQYYEKEERGRGNFPDRFSARQFPNYSSELNVNALLLGDSALYLCASSLSRYEQFFGPGTRLTVL.

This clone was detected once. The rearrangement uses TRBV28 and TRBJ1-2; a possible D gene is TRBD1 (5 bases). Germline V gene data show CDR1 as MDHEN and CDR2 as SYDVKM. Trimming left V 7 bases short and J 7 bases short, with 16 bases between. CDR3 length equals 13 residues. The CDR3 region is CASITRGVGGYTF. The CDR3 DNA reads TGTGCCAGCATTACTAGAGGGGTGGGTGGCTACACCTTC.